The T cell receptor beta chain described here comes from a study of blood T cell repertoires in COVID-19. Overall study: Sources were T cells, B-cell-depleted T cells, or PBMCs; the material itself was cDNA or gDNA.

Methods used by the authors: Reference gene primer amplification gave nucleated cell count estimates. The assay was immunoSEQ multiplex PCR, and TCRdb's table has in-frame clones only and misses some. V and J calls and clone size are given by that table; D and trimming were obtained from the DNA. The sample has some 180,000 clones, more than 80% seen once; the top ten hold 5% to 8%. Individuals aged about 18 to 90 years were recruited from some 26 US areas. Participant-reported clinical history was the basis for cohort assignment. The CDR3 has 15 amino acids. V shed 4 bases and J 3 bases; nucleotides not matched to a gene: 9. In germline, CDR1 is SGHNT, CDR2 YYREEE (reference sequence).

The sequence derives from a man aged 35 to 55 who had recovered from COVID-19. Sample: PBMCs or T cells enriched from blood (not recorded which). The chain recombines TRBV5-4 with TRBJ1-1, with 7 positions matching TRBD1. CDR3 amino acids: CASSMTGSLYTEAFF. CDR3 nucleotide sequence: TGTGCCAGCAGCATGACAGGGTCTTTATACACTGAAGCTTTCTTT.